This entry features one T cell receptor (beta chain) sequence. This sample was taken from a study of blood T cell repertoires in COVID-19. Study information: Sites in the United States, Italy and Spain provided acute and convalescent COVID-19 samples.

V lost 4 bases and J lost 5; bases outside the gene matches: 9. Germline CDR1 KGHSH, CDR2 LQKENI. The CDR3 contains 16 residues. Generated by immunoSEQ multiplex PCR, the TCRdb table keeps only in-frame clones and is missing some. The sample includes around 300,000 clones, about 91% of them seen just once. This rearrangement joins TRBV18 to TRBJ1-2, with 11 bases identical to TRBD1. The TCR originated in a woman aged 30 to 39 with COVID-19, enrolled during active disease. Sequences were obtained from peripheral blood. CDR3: CASSRGSGTGGYGYTF. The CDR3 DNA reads TGTGCCAGCTCACGTGGTTCCGGGACAGGGGGTTATGGCTACACCTTC.